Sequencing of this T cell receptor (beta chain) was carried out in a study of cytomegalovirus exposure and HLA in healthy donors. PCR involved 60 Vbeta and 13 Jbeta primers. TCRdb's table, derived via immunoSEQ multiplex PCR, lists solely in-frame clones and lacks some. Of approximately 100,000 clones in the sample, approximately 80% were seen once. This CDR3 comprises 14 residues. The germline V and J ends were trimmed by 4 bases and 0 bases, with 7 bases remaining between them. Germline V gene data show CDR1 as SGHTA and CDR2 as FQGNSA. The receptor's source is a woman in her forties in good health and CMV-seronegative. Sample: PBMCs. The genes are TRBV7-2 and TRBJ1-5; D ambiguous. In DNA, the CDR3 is TGTGCCAGCAGCTCGAGCAATAGCAATCAGCCCCAGCATTTT. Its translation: CASSSSNSNQPQHF.